This T cell receptor (beta chain) is from a study of OX40 agonist ivuxolimab in advanced cancers. About the research overall: Averaging 60 years in age, with a range of roughly 23 to 80, the cohort was around 85% male. Findings of the study overall: Nonresponders, in some cases, also had low normalized T-cell clonal expansion. Expanded clones belonging to CD8+ T cells outnumbered, on average, those of CD4+.

This CDR3 spans 13 amino acids. Trimming took 9 bases from V and 4 from J; bases not matched to a gene: 4. Germline CDR1 MNHNY, CDR2 SVGAGI (reference sequence). The study sampled blood at baseline, cycle 4 day 1, and cycle 7 day 1. The repertoire was sequenced with immunoSEQ multiplex PCR; TCRdb's copy has only in-frame clones and lacks some. The sample has fewer than 60,000 clones, more than 80% seen once; the top ten hold over 0.6%. On this clone: Its antigen is unidentified.

Specimen: CD4+ or CD8+ T cells sorted from blood, collected in a trial of the OX40 agonist ivuxolimab. The V gene is TRBV6-6, the J gene TRBJ2-5, with 11 bases aligning to TRBD2. The sequence was obtained from an adult with an advanced solid tumor such as melanoma, head and neck, liver or kidney cancer. The CDR3 loop reads CASSGGASETQYF. In DNA, the CDR3 is TGTGCCAGTAGCGGGGGGGCTTCAGAGACCCAGTACTTC.